Given below is one T cell receptor (beta chain) in context. These data are taken from a study of blood T cells in healthy people across ages. Together with a sample-barcoded 5' primer, a J-beta primer mix was included in a second PCR lasting roughly 6 to 12 cycles. One entry per CDR3 protein, called by TCRdb with MiXCR from the 5' RACE reads. Among under 2,000,000 distinct CDR3 sequences, about 50% were seen once, and the ten largest hold about 2.1%. The germline CDR1 and CDR2 sequences are WNHNN and SYGVQD (reference sequence). Trimming cost V 3 bases and J 7 bases, with 13 bases left between them. The CDR3 covers 14 residues.

V is TRBV10-1 and J is TRBJ2-1, with a possible D match to TRBD2 (5 bases). Sequenced input: blood. The receptor was derived from a woman aged 35 to 49 in good health. The CDR3 DNA sequence: TGCGCCAGCAGTGAATCATTCCGAGGGAATGAGCAGTTCTTC. Amino acid sequence: CASSESFRGNEQFF.